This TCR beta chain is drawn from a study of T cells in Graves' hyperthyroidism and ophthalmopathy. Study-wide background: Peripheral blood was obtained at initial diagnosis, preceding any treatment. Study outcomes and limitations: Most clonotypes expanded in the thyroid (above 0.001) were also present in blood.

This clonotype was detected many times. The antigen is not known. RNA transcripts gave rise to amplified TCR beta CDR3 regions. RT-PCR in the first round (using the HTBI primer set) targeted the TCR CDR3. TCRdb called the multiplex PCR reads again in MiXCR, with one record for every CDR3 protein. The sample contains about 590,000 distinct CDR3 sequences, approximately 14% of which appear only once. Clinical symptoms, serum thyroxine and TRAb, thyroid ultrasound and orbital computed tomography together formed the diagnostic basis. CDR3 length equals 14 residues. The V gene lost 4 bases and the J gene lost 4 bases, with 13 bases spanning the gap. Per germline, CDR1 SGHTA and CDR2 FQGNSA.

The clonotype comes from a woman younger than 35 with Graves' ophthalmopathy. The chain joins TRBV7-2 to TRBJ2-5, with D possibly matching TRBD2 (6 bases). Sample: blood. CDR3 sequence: CASSSRELGETQYF. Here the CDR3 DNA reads TGTGCCAGCAGCTCACGGGAGTTAGGAGAGACCCAGTACTTC.